Below are 28 T cell receptor beta chains sequenced from a single sample in a study of cytomegalovirus exposure and HLA in healthy donors. The PCR ran on 60 Vbeta and 13 Jbeta primers. Clones were sequenced by immunoSEQ multiplex PCR, and TCRdb holds only the in-frame ones, with some missing. The sample lists about 70,000 clones; just under 75% were seen once. The sample comprised PBMCs. The receptors originated from a human donor in good health.

This chain uses TRBV14 with TRBJ2-7, with D perhaps TRBD1 (8 bases). Trimming stripped 2 bases from V and 0 bases from J, with 17 bases between. In germline, CDR1 is SGHDN, CDR2 FVKESK. CDR3 size: 17 residues. The CDR3 loop is CASSQFERDRSSYEQYF. The CDR3 DNA reads TGTGCCAGCAGCCAATTTGAGCGGGACAGGAGCTCCTACGAGCAGTACTTC. The entire variable domain, with the rest obtained from reference TRBV14 and TRBJ2-7, is as follows: EAGVTQFPSHSVIEKGQTVTLRCDPISGHDNLYWYRRVMGKEIKFLLHFVKESKQDESGMPNNRFLAERTGGTYSTLKVQPAELEDSGVYFCASSQFERDRSSYEQYFGPGTRLTVT.

This chain links TRBV7-3 with TRBJ2-1, with a weak D call TRBD1 (5 bases). V was cut by 1 base and J by 14 bases, with 15 bases left in between. The CDR3 has 13 amino acids. CDR1 SGHTA and CDR2 FQGTGA come from the germline V gene. CDR3 region: CASSLSVQGSKFF. The CDR3 DNA reads TGTGCCAGCAGCTTAAGCGTTCAGGGATCCAAGTTCTTC.

This chain connects TRBV6-6 to TRBJ1-4, with unresolved D. V dropped 6 bases and J dropped 4 bases, with 15 bases sitting between them. The length of the CDR3 is 15 residues. Germline loops: CDR1 MNHNY, CDR2 SVGAGI (reference sequence). The CDR3 is CASRSERHSNEKLFF. CDR3 in DNA: TGTGCCAGCAGGTCTGAACGACACAGTAATGAAAAACTGTTTTTT.

The V gene is TRBV7-8, the J gene TRBJ1-2; D uncertain. Trimming removed 1 base from V and 3 bases from J, with 9 bases in between. CDR1 is SGHVS and CDR2 is FQNEAQ in the germline V gene. The CDR3 has 14 amino acids. The CDR3 region is CASSLVSGDYGYTF. The CDR3 nucleotides are TGTGCCAGCAGCTTAGTCTCGGGAGACTATGGCTACACCTTC. Looking up the rest from reference TRBV7-8 and TRBJ1-2 gives the full variable domain: GAGVSQSPRYKVAKRGQDVALRCDPISGHVSLFWYQQALGQGPEFLTYFQNEAQLDKSGLPSDRFFAERPEGSVSTLKIQRTQQEDSAVYLCASSLVSGDYGYTFGSGTRLTVV.

This chain uses TRBV15 with TRBJ1-1, with TRBD1 identical over 9 bases. J gave up 1 base and V 5 bases, and 5 bases lay outside the gene matches. CDR1 LNHNV and CDR2 YYDKDF come from the germline V gene (reference sequence). The CDR3 consists of 15 residues. Here the CDR3 reads CATSPGTGQNTEAFF. CDR3 coding DNA: TGTGCCACCAGCCCGGGGACAGGGCAGAACACTGAAGCTTTCTTT.

The chain recombines TRBV30 with TRBJ1-1; D possibly corresponds to TRBD1 (5 bases). This CDR3 is built from 16 residues. V was trimmed by 4 bases and J by 0 bases, leaving 18 bases between them. Germline loops: CDR1 GTSNPN, CDR2 SVGIG (reference sequence). CDR3 nucleotides: TGTGCCTGGAACAAGTTGGGAGGGGTTGTGAACACTGAAGCTTTCTTT. Residues: CAWNKLGGVVNTEAFF.

V gene TRBV27 combines with J gene TRBJ2-7, with TRBD1 identical over 7 bases. Germline V lookup: CDR1 MNHEY, CDR2 SMNVEV (reference sequence). The CDR3 runs to 16 residues. J gave up 1 base and V 6 bases, and 12 bases lay outside the gene matches. The DNA for the CDR3 is TGTGCCAGCAGGTCCGGGACAGAGGGCTTTTCCTACGAGCAGTACTTC. It is translated as CASRSGTEGFSYEQYF.

V usage is TRBV19 and J usage is TRBJ1-3; no definite D call. Germline V lookup: CDR1 LNHDA, CDR2 SQIVND (reference sequence). Between the trimmed V and J ends, which lost 5 bases and 1 base, there was a span of 9 bases. The CDR3 is made up of 14 amino acids. The CDR3 loop reads CASSFRESGNTIYF. The CDR3 region has the DNA TGTGCCAGTAGTTTCCGGGAGTCTGGAAACACCATATATTTT.

The J gene is TRBJ1-1, the V gene TRBV5-1; 7 bases are a match to TRBD1. Germline V gene sequence: CDR1 SGHRS, CDR2 YFSETQ. The CDR3 is 15 residues long. J gave up 4 bases and V 5 bases, and 11 bases lay outside the gene matches. The DNA for the CDR3 is TGCGCCAGCAGAGGGGGCGCGGGGGGGAGCACTGAAGCTTTCTTT. This translates into CASRGGAGGSTEAFF.

The table lists this clone with a count of one. The chain carries TRBV7-9 and TRBJ1-1, with unresolved D. The CDR3 totals 14 residues. Trimming cost V 6 bases and J 2 bases, with 13 bases left between them. The germline CDR1 and CDR2 sequences are SEHNR and FQNEAQ (reference sequence). The CDR3 protein is CASSWNQENTEAFF. The CDR3 bases are TGTGCCAGCAGTTGGAACCAGGAAAACACTGAAGCTTTCTTT.

The chain recombines TRBV19 with TRBJ1-1, with 7 bases identical to TRBD1. J lost 7 bases, V lost 10 bases, and 6 bases had no gene match. CDR3 length equals 11 residues. Germline CDR1 and CDR2: LNHDA and SQIVND (reference sequence). DNA of the CDR3: TGTGCCACCATACAGGGGCTTGAAGCTTTCTTT. It is translated as CATIQGLEAFF.

The chain links TRBV28 to TRBJ2-1, with 13 positions matching TRBD2. The CDR3 totals 17 residues. J gave up 7 bases and V 1 base, and 7 bases lay outside the gene matches. The germline gives CDR1 MDHEN, CDR2 SYDVKM. The CDR3 sequence is CASSLLRTSGSRNEQFF. The CDR3 DNA reads as TGTGCCAGCAGTTTATTACGGACTAGCGGGAGTAGGAATGAGCAGTTCTTC.

The chain combines TRBV13 with TRBJ2-2, with 9 bases identical to TRBD2. The CDR3 totals 15 residues. After removal of 4 bases from V and 5 bases from J, the junction contained 5 bases not matched to a gene. Germline V gene sequence: CDR1 PRHDT, CDR2 FYEKMQ (reference sequence). The CDR3 region is CASSSGLAGTGELFF. As DNA, the CDR3 is TGTGCCAGCAGCTCCGGGCTAGCGGGAACCGGGGAGCTGTTTTTT.

This clone was recorded once. The V and J genes are TRBV28 and TRBJ1-1; D perhaps matches TRBD1 (6 bases). This CDR3 has 12 residues. From germline, CDR1 is MDHEN and CDR2 SYDVKM. The germline V and J ends were trimmed by 6 bases and 7 bases, with 12 bases remaining between them. CDR3 bases: TGTGCCAGCAGGGGCGACAGGTTTGAAGCTTTCTTT. It encodes CASRGDRFEAFF.

In nucleotides, the CDR3 is TGTGCCAGCAGTTTTAGAGGCGCCGGGGAGCTGTTTTTT. Translating gives CASSFRGAGELFF. This rearrangement joins TRBV5-4 to TRBJ2-2; D ambiguous. Germline loops: CDR1 SGHNT, CDR2 YYREEE (reference sequence). V gave up 5 bases and J gave up 6 bases, with 11 bases separating them. The CDR3 length is 13 residues.

This clone was detected a few times. CDR3 nucleotides: TGTGCCAGCAGCTGGCCCAGGGGTTTTAACACCGGGGAGCTGTTTTTT. This codes for CASSWPRGFNTGELFF. This chain joins TRBV28 and TRBJ2-2, with a tentative D call TRBD1 (6 bases). The germline CDR1 and CDR2 sequences are MDHEN and SYDVKM. The CDR3 contains 16 residues. V gave up 6 bases and J gave up 2 bases, with 16 bases separating them. The whole variable domain, remainder taken from reference TRBV28 and TRBJ2-2, is DVKVTQSSRYLVKRTGEKVFLECVQDMDHENMFWYRQDPGLGLRLIYFSYDVKMKEKGDIPEGYSVSREKKERFSLILESASTNQTSMYLCASSWPRGFNTGELFFGEGSRLTVL.

This sequence joins TRBV5-1 and TRBJ2-7; D gene uncertain. Trimming removed 0 bases at V and 2 bases at J, with 9 bases between. CDR1 is SGHRS, CDR2 YFSETQ, per germline. This CDR3 comprises 14 residues. The CDR3 reads CASSLGFSAYEQYF. For the CDR3, the DNA is TGCGCCAGCAGCTTGGGTTTCTCGGCCTACGAGCAGTACTTC.

CDR3 amino acids: CASSPQTGNGKNIQYF. The CDR3 DNA reads TGTGCCAGCAGTCCCCAAACAGGGAATGGCAAAAACATTCAGTACTTC. This chain links TRBV25-1 with TRBJ2-4; tentatively, D is TRBD1 (6 bases). CDR1 is MGHDK, CDR2 SYGVNS, per germline. The CDR3 runs 16 residues. The V gene lost 5 bases and the J gene lost 3 bases, with 17 bases spanning the gap.

The CDR3 reads CASSDSRRTFQHF. DNA of the CDR3: TGTGCCAGCAGTGACAGTAGAAGGACATTCCAGCATTTT. This chain uses TRBV6-1 with TRBJ1-5, with TRBD1 as a possible D gene (5 bases). The CDR3 length is 13 residues. V was cut by 3 bases and J by 12 bases, with 15 bases left in between. Germline-derived CDR1 and CDR2 are MNHNS and SASEGT.

The chain uses TRBV30 and TRBJ2-7; the D gene is possibly TRBD1 (5 bases). The germline gives CDR1 GTSNPN, CDR2 SVGIG (reference sequence). The CDR3 runs 13 residues. Trimming removed 0 bases from V and 0 bases from J, with 6 bases in between. The CDR3 DNA reads as TGTGCCTGGAGTGTAGGGGCCTCCTACGAGCAGTACTTC. As protein: CAWSVGASYEQYF. Variable domain in full (rest from reference TRBV30 and TRBJ2-7): SQTIHQWPATLVQPVGSPLSLECTVEGTSNPNLYWYRQAAGRGLQLLFYSVGIGQISSEVPQNLSASRPQDRQFILSSKKLLLSDSGFYLCAWSVGASYEQYFGPGTRLTVT.

The rearrangement links TRBV10-1 to TRBJ1-1; 12 bases agree with TRBD1. V shed 5 bases, J shed 10 bases, and the junction held 11 bases outside the gene matches. This CDR3 is built from 15 residues. CDR1 is WNHNN and CDR2 is SYGVQD in the germline V gene (reference sequence). CDR3 protein: CASSPTGTGGITAFF. The DNA of the CDR3 is TGCGCCAGCAGTCCGACCGGGACAGGGGGCATCACAGCTTTCTTT.

The J gene is TRBJ1-6, the V gene TRBV6-5; TRBD1 might be the D (6 bases). Germline values: CDR1 MNHEY, CDR2 SVGAGI. V dropped 2 bases and J dropped 9 bases, with 17 bases sitting between them. There are 16 residues in the CDR3. This CDR3 reads CASSYGRGAGSSPLHF. DNA for the CDR3: TGTGCCAGCAGTTACGGGCGGGGGGCTGGAAGTTCACCCCTCCACTTT.

This clone was found once. The chain uses TRBV7-9 and TRBJ2-3; 8 bases are shared with TRBD2. From germline, CDR1 is SEHNR and CDR2 FQNEAQ (reference sequence). The V gene end was trimmed by 5 bases and the J gene end by 0 bases; junction bases not matched to a gene: 4. The CDR3 loop spans 15 amino acids. This chain's CDR3 is CASSGSGTSTDTQYF. In DNA, the CDR3 is TGTGCCAGCAGCGGTAGCGGGACTAGCACAGATACGCAGTATTTT.

The chain links TRBV5-1 to TRBJ1-2, with D uncertain. This CDR3 comprises 13 residues. Trimming removed 1 base from V and 7 bases from J, with 11 bases in between. Germline CDR1 and CDR2: SGHRS and YFSETQ. This chain's CDR3 is CASSLSGSGGYTF. DNA of the CDR3: TGCGCCAGCAGCTTGAGTGGATCGGGTGGCTACACCTTC.

This chain connects TRBV7-9 to TRBJ1-1; 8 bases map to TRBD1. J was trimmed by 4 bases and V by 5 bases; bases with no gene match: 3. Germline lookup yields CDR1 SEHNR and CDR2 FQNEAQ (reference sequence). The CDR3 spans 13 residues. CDR3 DNA: TGTGCCAGCAGCATAGGACAGGGCACTGAAGCTTTCTTT. Translated, it gives CASSIGQGTEAFF.

This rearrangement joins TRBV6-1 to TRBJ2-7; TRBD1 matches 7 bases. V lost 4 bases and J lost 2; bases outside the gene matches: 8. Germline CDR1 is MNHNS and CDR2 is SASEGT. The CDR3 covers 15 residues. This CDR3 is CASSGEAGGAYEQYF. The DNA of the CDR3 is TGTGCCAGCAGTGGAGAGGCAGGGGGAGCCTACGAGCAGTACTTC.

This chain uses TRBV5-1 with TRBJ1-5; 8 bases align to TRBD1. V was clipped by 4 bases and J by 5 bases; unmatched bases: 2. Per germline, CDR1 SGHRS and CDR2 YFSETQ. This CDR3 has 13 amino acids. CDR3 coding DNA: TGCGCCAGCAGCCCGGACAGGGATCAGCCCCAGCATTTT. Protein: CASSPDRDQPQHF.

V and J are TRBV5-1 and TRBJ2-3; tentatively, D is TRBD1 (5 bases). Germline loops: CDR1 SGHRS, CDR2 YFSETQ. V lost 2 bases and J lost 4, with 17 bases in between. The CDR3 covers 16 residues. This CDR3 is CASSFGNRMGPDTQYF. In DNA form, the CDR3 reads TGCGCCAGCAGCTTCGGAAACAGGATGGGGCCAGATACGCAGTATTTT.